This TCR beta chain is from a study of monozygotic twins with inflammatory bowel disease. General study results and limits: IBD patients shared fewer clonotypes with other individuals than healthy twins, especially patients with disease activity signs. Distinguishing T cell subtypes was not possible. TCRbeta inverse Simpson diversity was decreased in IBD patients versus healthy co-twins.

Each CDR3 protein gets one entry in TCRdb, which reprocessed the 5' RACE reads and gives no DNA. In all, the sample yields approximately 420,000 distinct CDR3 sequences. The CDR3 extends over 20 amino acids. Germline CDR1 reads ENHRY; CDR2 reads SYGVKD. Comments on this clonotype: What it binds is not known.

The sequence was obtained from a human donor with ulcerative colitis or Crohn's disease, or a healthy co-twin of an affected twin (not recorded which). J is TRBJ2-2 and V is TRBV10-3; TCRdb's D gene call, TRBD1, goes unchecked for lack of DNA. The sample was blood. Here the CDR3 reads CAISRPRDRVPTINTGELFF.